Each of the 21 T cell receptor beta chains below was sequenced from the same sample in a study of T cells in Graves' hyperthyroidism and ophthalmopathy. Regions amplified from RNA transcripts were the TCR beta CDR3 regions. The HTBI primer set served for first-round RT-PCR of the TCR CDR3. Using its own MiXCR run on the multiplex PCR reads, TCRdb lists one record per CDR3 protein. The table includes roughly 600,000 distinct CDR3 sequences, more than 14% detected once. Sequenced sample: blood. All receptors come from a woman aged 50 to 60 with Graves' ophthalmopathy.

This clonotype was observed at least ten times. The gene calls are TRBV7-2 and TRBJ2-5; 10 nucleotides align to TRBD2. The CDR3 covers 15 residues. Unmatched junction bases numbered 8, after V lost 5 bases and J lost 5 bases. The germline CDR1 and CDR2 sequences are SGHTA and FQGNSA. CDR3 sequence (DNA): TGTGCCAGCAGCCTGCCCCTAGCGGGAGTTGAGACCCAGTACTTC. Translated, it gives CASSLPLAGVETQYF.

V is TRBV10-2 and J is TRBJ2-2; 8 bases match TRBD1. The V gene end was trimmed by 0 bases and the J gene end by 0 bases; junction bases not matched to a gene: 9. There are 19 residues in the CDR3. Germline V gene lookup returns CDR1 WSHSY and CDR2 SAAADI. CDR3 region: CASSESFWDRLANTGELFF. The CDR3 bases are TGCGCCAGCAGTGAGTCATTCTGGGACAGGCTCGCGAACACCGGGGAGCTGTTTTTT.

This clonotype was counted at least ten times. The chain is built from TRBV12-3 or TRBV12-4 and TRBJ2-5, with 8 bases identical to TRBD1. The trim removed 6 bases at V and 5 bases at J, leaving 5 bases unmatched. CDR3 length: 13 amino acids. The CDR3 region has the DNA TGTGCCAGCAGCCGCAGGGGGCCGGAGACCCAGTACTTC. Translated: CASSRRGPETQYF.

In this sample, this clonotype turned up many times. The rearrangement links TRBV5-1 to TRBJ2-3; D tentatively fits TRBD1 or TRBD2 (5 bases each). This CDR3 has 14 residues. Trimming took 7 bases from V and 0 from J, leaving 12 bases between them. The germline CDR1 and CDR2 sequences are SGHRS and YFSETQ. CDR3 nucleotides: TGCGCCAGCTTTTTGGGGGTCAGCACAGATACGCAGTATTTT. It encodes CASFLGVSTDTQYF.

The sample holds a few counts of this clonotype. The chain couples TRBV7-8 to TRBJ1-5; 8 bases agree with TRBD1. Germline V gene lookup returns CDR1 SGHVS and CDR2 FQNEAQ. The CDR3 sequence is 14 residues long. Trimming cost V 5 bases and J 6 bases; bases outside gene matches: 6. The CDR3 DNA reads TGTGCCAGCAGCGCGGACAGGGTCGGTCAGCCCCAGCATTTT. It specifies CASSADRVGQPQHF.

This clonotype was seen a handful of times. This chain links TRBV24-1 with TRBJ2-3, with D perhaps given as TRBD1 or TRBD2 (6 bases each). Germline values: CDR1 KGHDR, CDR2 SFDVKD. The CDR3 covers 15 residues. Trimming removed 2 bases from V and 7 bases from J, with 15 bases in between. The CDR3 sequence is CATSDWGAARNTQYF. The DNA for the CDR3 is TGTGCCACCAGTGATTGGGGGGCAGCCAGGAATACGCAGTATTTT.

The chain couples TRBV11-2 to TRBJ1-1; D call uncertain. Germline V gene lookup returns CDR1 SGHAT and CDR2 FQNNGV. Trimming took off 7 bases at V and 11 bases at J, with 17 bases between the two ends. CDR3 length: 12 residues. CDR3 DNA: TGTGCCAGCAATAGAGGCCCCGGGCTGGCTTTCTTT. This translates into CASNRGPGLAFF.

This clonotype was counted only a few times. This chain links TRBV7-9 with TRBJ1-1; 7 bases are shared with TRBD1. Germline V gives CDR1 SEHNR, CDR2 FQNEAQ (reference sequence). The CDR3 covers 16 residues. V was pared by 2 bases and J by 5 bases, with 11 bases of the junction left unmatched. CDR3: CASSLYLGRGWTEAFF. Here the CDR3 DNA reads TGTGCCAGCAGCTTATATTTGGGCAGGGGGTGGACTGAAGCTTTCTTT.

This clonotype occurred many times. The chain couples TRBV12-3 or TRBV12-4 to TRBJ2-7; 10 nucleotides line up with TRBD2. This CDR3 is 15 amino acids long. V dropped 0 bases and J dropped 3; count of bases not matched to a gene: 2. The CDR3 region has the DNA TGTGCCAGCAGTTTAGCTAGCGGGAGGAGCTACGAGCAGTACTTC. It yields the protein CASSLASGRSYEQYF.

The V and J genes are TRBV9 and TRBJ2-1, with D uncertain. Between the trimmed V and J ends, which lost 0 bases and 9 bases, there was a span of 16 bases. CDR1 is SGDLS, CDR2 YYNGEE, per germline. This CDR3 is 15 amino acids long. Here the CDR3 reads CASSVGSRNHGEQFF. The CDR3 DNA reads as TGTGCCAGCAGCGTAGGGAGCAGGAACCACGGTGAGCAGTTCTTC.

V gene TRBV6-1 combines with J gene TRBJ1-2; tentatively, D is TRBD1 (6 bases). There are 13 residues in the CDR3. Trimming took 7 bases from V and 8 from J, leaving 17 bases between them. Germline V CDR1 and CDR2: MNHNS, SASEGT. CDR3 bases: TGTGCCAGCACCGAGACCGGGACAACAGGCTACACCTTC. Translation gives CASTETGTTGYTF.

This clonotype came up a few times. The chain uses TRBV6-4 and TRBJ1-1; D ambiguous. The CDR3 contains 17 residues. V was shortened by 2 bases and J by 2 bases, with 18 bases between the two germline ends. The germline gives CDR1 MRHNA, CDR2 SNTAGT. The CDR3 DNA is TGTGCCAGCAGTGACCCAAGAAGAGATGAGACCAACACTGAAGCTTTCTTT. This encodes CASSDPRRDETNTEAFF.

The chain links TRBV10-2 to TRBJ2-7; 8 nucleotides align to TRBD1. CDR1 and CDR2 (germline): WSHSY, SAAADI. The CDR3 totals 15 residues. J gave up 0 bases and V 6 bases, and 7 bases lay outside the gene matches. CDR3 amino acids: CASRDRDRSSYEQYF. The CDR3 coding sequence is TGCGCCAGCAGGGACCGGGACAGGAGCTCCTACGAGCAGTACTTC.

The gene calls are TRBV28 and TRBJ1-1; D might be TRBD1 (5 bases). Trimming removed 7 bases from V and 8 bases from J, with 11 bases in between. In germline, CDR1 is MDHEN, CDR2 SYDVKM. This CDR3 spans 11 amino acids. CDR3 region: CASTRWGEAFF. The CDR3 DNA sequence: TGTGCCAGCACTAGGTGGGGCGAAGCTTTCTTT. Using reference TRBV28 and TRBJ1-1 for the parts outside the CDR3, the full variable domain is DVKVTQSSRYLVKRTGEKVFLECVQDMDHENMFWYRQDPGLGLRLIYFSYDVKMKEKGDIPEGYSVSREKKERFSLILESASTNQTSMYLCASTRWGEAFFGQGTRLTVV.

This clonotype came up many times. This chain connects TRBV7-2 to TRBJ2-5, with a possible D match to TRBD1 (6 bases). The CDR3 consists of 14 residues. The V gene's germline CDR1 is SGHTA and CDR2 FQGNSA. The V end was cut by 5 bases, the J end by 3 bases, with 13 bases between. Here the CDR3 reads CASSPPHREETQYF. In nucleotides, the CDR3 is TGTGCCAGCAGCCCCCCTCACAGGGAAGAGACCCAGTACTTC.

This clonotype was observed many times. This chain links TRBV20-1 with TRBJ2-3; D might be TRBD2 (6 bases). Germline values: CDR1 DFQATT, CDR2 SNEGSKA (reference sequence). There are 13 residues in the CDR3. The V gene lost 7 bases and the J gene lost 5 bases, with 16 bases spanning the gap. Here the CDR3 reads CSVRAPGGDTQYF. CDR3 DNA sequence: TGCAGTGTTAGGGCCCCCGGGGGAGATACGCAGTATTTT.

This clonotype was detected many times. J is TRBJ2-1 and V is TRBV28; TRBD2 aligns across 11 bases. This CDR3 is 16 amino acids long. The ends lost 3 bases at V and 4 bases at J; junction bases unmatched: 5. Germline assignment: CDR1 MDHEN and CDR2 SYDVKM. The CDR3 sequence is CASSFGLAGGYNEQFF. Here the CDR3 DNA reads TGTGCCAGCAGTTTCGGTCTAGCGGGGGGTTACAATGAGCAGTTCTTC.

This clonotype showed up just a few times. The V and J genes are TRBV6-5 and TRBJ2-7; 9 bases map to TRBD2. Per germline, CDR1 MNHEY and CDR2 SVGAGI. CDR3 length: 15 residues. Losses at the gene ends were 2 bases for V and 4 bases for J; bases not matched to a gene: 6. The CDR3 DNA reads as TGTGCCAGCAGTTACCCTAGCGGGATGAGATACGAGCAGTACTTC. As protein: CASSYPSGMRYEQYF.

This clonotype was seen a handful of times. The genes are TRBV2 and TRBJ2-2, with D maybe TRBD1 (5 bases). The CDR3 runs to 13 residues. The V end lost 5 bases, the J end lost 6 bases, and 10 bases lay between the germline ends. CDR1 is SNHLY, CDR2 FYNNEI, per germline. The DNA of the CDR3 is TGTGCCAGCAGTATAGGGGCCGCCGGGGAGCTGTTTTTT. It encodes CASSIGAAGELFF.

Note on this clonotype: The junction and the germline gene differ at one end; a read error may be behind it. This chain connects TRBV7-7 to TRBJ2-3, with TRBD2 matching 8 bases. Germline V lookup: CDR1 SSHAT, CDR2 FNYEAQ (reference sequence). This CDR3 comprises 18 residues. Here the CDR3 reads CASSLYAAGDRSTDTQYF. DNA of the CDR3: TGTGCTAGCAGCTTATACGCAGCGGGAGATAGGAGCACAGATACGCAGTATTTT.

This clonotype was seen repeatedly, ten times or more. The chain combines TRBV20-1 with TRBJ2-1, with 13 bases lining up with TRBD2. The ends lost 0 bases at V and 4 bases at J; junction bases unmatched: 6. Germline V CDR1 and CDR2: DFQATT, SNEGSKA (reference sequence). CDR3 size: 17 residues. CDR3 sequence: CSARDRKGLAGYNEQFF. CDR3 bases: TGCAGTGCTAGAGATAGAAAGGGACTAGCGGGATACAATGAGCAGTTCTTC.